This entry concerns a single TCR beta chain. The CDR3 extends over 14 amino acids. V lost 5 bases, J lost 4 bases, and 7 bases stayed unmatched. Germline CDR1 and CDR2: SEHNR and FQNEAQ (reference sequence). The data are from a study of cytomegalovirus exposure and HLA in healthy donors. Study in general: The 90 to 150 validation repertoires used the same platform as the roughly 670 first-cohort repertoires (as reported by a later analysis).

Clones were sequenced by immunoSEQ multiplex PCR, and TCRdb holds only the in-frame ones, with some missing. The data contain tens of thousands of clones, over 80% of them singletons. V gene TRBV7-9 combines with J gene TRBJ1-1; 7 nucleotides line up with TRBD1. Sequenced input: PBMCs. The origin of this receptor is a man between 25 and 39 years old in good health and CMV-seronegative. This chain's CDR3 is CASSRRDSVTEAFF. In DNA form, the CDR3 reads TGTGCCAGCAGCCGCCGGGACAGCGTCACTGAAGCTTTCTTT. Together with reference TRBV7-9 and TRBJ1-1, the CDR3 gives the full variable domain: DTGVSQNPRHKITKRGQNVTFRCDPISEHNRLYWYRQTLGQGPEFLTYFQNEAQLEKSRLLSDRFSAERPKGSFSTLEIQRTEQGDSAMYLCASSRRDSVTEAFFGQGTRLTVV.